These T cell receptor beta chains were read from a single sample in a study of resident and recirculating memory T cells in vitiligo. Assay: immunoSEQ multiplex PCR; the TCRdb copy retains only in-frame clones and omits some. Of fewer than 80,000 clones detected, about nine tenths appear once; the ten largest clones hold 4.9%. Sequenced: blood. The receptors stem from a male donor with vitiligo. Both conserved end residues are part of each CDR3. The D gene is left open where the match is weak.

V,J,D,CDR3
TRBV6-6,TRBJ1-1,.,CASSPYGGAEAFF
TRBV30,TRBJ2-1,TRBD2,CAWSFSGGLNEQFF
TRBV7-9,TRBJ1-5,TRBD1,CASSLIPRDSPYSNQPQHF
TRBV30,TRBJ2-7,.,CAWKSWQGRNEQYF
TRBV28,TRBJ2-7,.,CASSSRLSEQYF
TRBV4-2,TRBJ2-3,.,CASSQGTTVITDTQYF
TRBV6-1,TRBJ2-7,.,CASSAHGGQAYEQYF
TRBV21-1,TRBJ1-5,.,CASSKAIRTPNQPQHF
TRBV2,TRBJ2-5,TRBD2,CASSAPGGEETQYF
TRBV27,TRBJ2-3,.,CASSPLTASDTQYF
TRBV27,TRBJ1-5,TRBD1,CASSLSTGGSQPQHF
TRBV9,TRBJ2-5,TRBD1,CASSAGQGAGETQYF
TRBV6-4,TRBJ1-6,TRBD1,CASSVQGDSPLHF
TRBV5-1,TRBJ1-5,TRBD1,CASSATGGSNQPQHF
TRBV7-2,TRBJ2-3,TRBD1,CASGTGRGTDTQYF
TRBV29-1,TRBJ1-2,.,CSVDRQSNYGYTF
TRBV28,TRBJ1-2,.,CASSLSSQGSYGYTF
TRBV19,TRBJ1-2,.,CASSIDGYGYTF
TRBV7-2,TRBJ2-5,.,CASSLRGLESETQYF
TRBV5-1,TRBJ2-3,TRBD1,CASSRVPGTGVTDTQYF
TRBV29-1,TRBJ1-1,.,CSVSGRMNTEAFF
TRBV4-3,TRBJ1-1,.,CASSQVPGVSTEAFF
TRBV14,TRBJ2-1,TRBD2,CASSQLLAGVEQFF
TRBV4-1,TRBJ2-4,.,CASSQEGLTGVAKNIQYF
TRBV14,TRBJ2-3,.,CASSHWGVTDTQYF
TRBV5-6,TRBJ2-3,.,CASSPPTSTDTQYF
TRBV27,TRBJ2-6,.,CASSPVSSSGANVLTF
TRBV29-1,TRBJ1-1,TRBD1,CSVGRDRTEAFF
TRBV6-5,TRBJ1-1,.,CASSYWGPLNTEAFF
TRBV6-6,TRBJ2-1,TRBD1,CASSYRPGGTYNEQFF
TRBV4-3,TRBJ1-2,.,CASSQEGGRGGYTF
TRBV4-1,TRBJ2-4,.,CASSQEASGTGQAKNIQYF
TRBV13,TRBJ2-7,.,CASSSLRDTGYEQYF
TRBV9,TRBJ2-5,.,CASSVGPGVGQETQYF
TRBV7-9,TRBJ2-7,.,CASSLDYSYEQYF
TRBV19,TRBJ2-5,.,CASSIGLAQYQETQYF
TRBV7-9,TRBJ2-1,.,CASSLPLPGEQFF
TRBV4-3,TRBJ1-2,TRBD1,CASSPPGQANYGYTF
TRBV25-1,TRBJ1-1,.,CASSDGGVNTEAFF
TRBV18,TRBJ1-1,.,CASSPNKDSLKAFF
TRBV7-9,TRBJ2-5,TRBD2,CASSSAGGVQETQYF
TRBV27,TRBJ2-7,TRBD2,CASSLERGGRYEQYF
TRBV15,TRBJ1-2,TRBD1,CATSRDRVPTNYGYTF
TRBV5-1,TRBJ2-3,.,CASSPAGSADTQYF
TRBV29-1,TRBJ2-7,.,CSVERGTSYEQYF
TRBV7-2,TRBJ2-3,.,CASSLVSGGENTQYF
TRBV2,TRBJ2-7,.,CASSYDRLYEQYF
TRBV9,TRBJ2-1,TRBD2,CASSVAGTSGGNEQFF